These T cell receptor beta chains were read from a single sample in a study of blood T cell repertoires in COVID-19. Clones were read by immunoSEQ multiplex PCR, and TCRdb kept only the in-frame ones, dropping some. The data hold 400,000 to 450,000 clones, with approximately 89% observed a single time. Material for sequencing was peripheral blood. The source of these receptors is a woman aged 40-49 years with COVID-19, enrolled during active disease. CDR3s include the opening cysteine and the closing phenylalanine or tryptophan. The D gene is left open where the match is weak. Clone size is given for some rows only: seen once, a few or many times, or a class if the clone is expanded.

CDR3 DNA | CDR3 protein | D gene | J gene | clone size | V gene
TGCAGTGCTCGTGGGACTGCCTCCTCTGGAAACACCATATATTTT | CSARGTASSGNTIYF | . | TRBJ1-3 | few | TRBV20-1
TGTGCCAGCAGTTACTTAGCGGGGGCCACAGCCTACGAGCAGTACTTC | CASSYLAGATAYEQYF | TRBD2 | TRBJ2-7 | . | TRBV7-2
TGCGCCAGCAGCCCGACCCTAGCGGGAGGGCCCAACGAGCAGTACTTC | CASSPTLAGGPNEQYF | TRBD2 | TRBJ2-7 | . | TRBV5-1
TGCAGCGTCGTGGGGGGAGGGAGTACCGGGGAGCTGTTTTTT | CSVVGGGSTGELFF | TRBD2 | TRBJ2-2 | once | TRBV29-1
TGTGCCAGCAGCCCGAGAGAGGCCCGGATGGTCCATGGCTACACCTTC | CASSPREARMVHGYTF | . | TRBJ1-2 | . | TRBV4-2
TGTGCCAGTAGGGACTTGGTGAGGACAGGTAGGAGGAACACTGAAGCTTTCTTT | CASRDLVRTGRRNTEAFF | TRBD1 | TRBJ1-1 | . | TRBV19
TGTGCCTGGAATCGAGGAGAGACTGAAGCTTTCTTT | CAWNRGETEAFF | . | TRBJ1-1 | . | TRBV30
TGTGCCAGCACCGGACAGCACTCCTACGAGCAGTACTTC | CASTGQHSYEQYF | . | TRBJ2-7 | . | TRBV2
TGTGCCAGCAGCCAGACAGGGGGCTTTGGCTACACCTTC | CASSQTGGFGYTF | TRBD1 | TRBJ1-2 | . | TRBV28
TGTGCCAGTTCACTCCGGGGGGGCAGCTCTGGAAACACCATATATTTT | CASSLRGGSSGNTIYF | . | TRBJ1-3 | . | TRBV19
TGTGCCAGCAGGGACAGGGGTGATGGGGCCAACGTCCTGACTTTC | CASRDRGDGANVLTF | TRBD1 | TRBJ2-6 | . | TRBV7-6
TGTGCCAGCCGCGGGCAGTCTGGAAACACCATATATTTT | CASRGQSGNTIYF | . | TRBJ1-3 | . | TRBV6-6
TGTGCCTGGAGTGTAGCACCGGGACACCCTATTTCGCGTTGGGACTTC | CAWSVAPGHPISRWDF | . | TRBJ2-7 | . | TRBV30
TGTGCCAGCAGTTACCAGACAGGGACAAACACCATATATTTT | CASSYQTGTNTIYF | TRBD1 | TRBJ1-3 | few | TRBV6-5
TGTGCCAGCAGTTTAGAAGGACAGATAACCTACGAGCAGTACTTC | CASSLEGQITYEQYF | . | TRBJ2-7 | . | TRBV28
TGTGCCATCAAGGGAGATCCCGAGACTGAAGCTTTCTTT | CAIKGDPETEAFF | . | TRBJ1-1 | . | TRBV10-3
TGTGCCAGCAGCGTAGAGGGGCGTAGTGAAAAACTGTTTTTT | CASSVEGRSEKLFF | . | TRBJ1-4 | once | TRBV9
TGTGCCAGCAGCCGAGGGACAGGGGGTAATAGCAATCAGCCCCAGCATTTT | CASSRGTGGNSNQPQHF | TRBD1 | TRBJ1-5 | . | TRBV7-9
TGCGCCAGCAGCCCCCTTTTGGCGCCTAGTGCCGGGGAGCTGTTTTTT | CASSPLLAPSAGELFF | . | TRBJ2-2 | . | TRBV5-1
TGCGCCAGCAGCCAAGCGGCGGGGAATCAGCCCCAGCATTTT | CASSQAAGNQPQHF | . | TRBJ1-5 | once | TRBV4-3
TGTGCCAGCAGCTTAGAGGGAAAGGATTCACCCCTCCACTTT | CASSLEGKDSPLHF | . | TRBJ1-6 | . | TRBV5-4
TGTGCCAGCAGTGAGGTCAGAATCCAAGAGACCCAGTACTTC | CASSEVRIQETQYF | . | TRBJ2-5 | once | TRBV2
TGTGCCAGCAGCCCCCGGGGCAGGGGGAACACTGAAGCTTTCTTT | CASSPRGRGNTEAFF | . | TRBJ1-1 | . | TRBV7-9
TGTGCCAGCAGTGGGAACCTCAGGGGCTACAATGAGCAGTTCTTC | CASSGNLRGYNEQFF | . | TRBJ2-1 | . | TRBV27
TGCGCCAGCGTTCCCGGGACAGGGGGGCGGGAGACCCAGTACTTC | CASVPGTGGRETQYF | TRBD1 | TRBJ2-5 | . | TRBV10-2
TGTGCCAGCAGAACTCCAGGGGTGGGGTATGGCTACACCTTC | CASRTPGVGYGYTF | . | TRBJ1-2 | . | TRBV6-5
TGTGCCAGCAGCCCGATCAGGGTAGCTAACGAGCAGTACTTC | CASSPIRVANEQYF | . | TRBJ2-7 | . | TRBV14
TGTGCCAGCAGTCGTATATCGGGGTCAGCGGACCAGTACTTC | CASSRISGSADQYF | . | TRBJ2-7 | . | TRBV9
TGCAGCGTTATAGGACAAACGCAGTATTTT | CSVIGQTQYF | . | TRBJ2-3 | . | TRBV29-1
TGTGCCAGCAGTTTCGCGGGACGGTCTAGCAATCAGCCCCAGCATTTT | CASSFAGRSSNQPQHF | . | TRBJ1-5 | . | TRBV6-2/TRBV6-3
TGTGCCAGCAGCTTAAGCTGGCAGGGGCGTCAAGAATATGGCTACACCTTC | CASSLSWQGRQEYGYTF | . | TRBJ1-2 | . | TRBV11-2
TGTGCCAGCAGCTCCGGGACTAGCGGCGCCAACCTCTACGAGCAGTACTTC | CASSSGTSGANLYEQYF | TRBD2 | TRBJ2-7 | . | TRBV6-2/TRBV6-3
TGTGCCATCAGTGCCGACAACAGGGGCCCCCGGGAAGCTTTCTTT | CAISADNRGPREAFF | TRBD1 | TRBJ1-1 | . | TRBV10-3
TGTGCCAGCAGCTCGGACCCCTCGGGAGGCTACACCTTC | CASSSDPSGGYTF | . | TRBJ1-2 | . | TRBV11-1
TGTGCCAGCAGCTTAGCGGGGCTCTTCGGTCAGCCCCAGCATTTT | CASSLAGLFGQPQHF | . | TRBJ1-5 | . | TRBV7-4
TGTGCCAGCAGGTTTATGCAAGAGACCCAGTACTTC | CASRFMQETQYF | . | TRBJ2-5 | once | TRBV28
TGCGCCAGCAGCCAGGGCTCGGGGGGCGCTTTCTTT | CASSQGSGGAFF | . | TRBJ1-1 | many | TRBV4-3
TGTGCCAGCAGCGAAAACAGGGAGTTCCCCACAGATACGCAGTATTTT | CASSENREFPTDTQYF | . | TRBJ2-3 | . | TRBV7-3
TGTGCCAGCAGTTCCATCGAGGGGGCCCGGTCTGAGCAGTTCTTC | CASSSIEGARSEQFF | TRBD1 | TRBJ2-1 | . | TRBV6-2/TRBV6-3
TGTGCCAGCAGTTTTCCGGTTGCCGAGCAGTACTTC | CASSFPVAEQYF | . | TRBJ2-7 | . | TRBV28
TGTGCCAGCAGCGACGAGAGGGGACTAGCGACAGATACGCAGTATTTT | CASSDERGLATDTQYF | TRBD2 | TRBJ2-3 | . | TRBV2
TGTGCCAGCAGTAGGAACAGGGGAAACACTGAAGCTTTCTTT | CASSRNRGNTEAFF | TRBD1 | TRBJ1-1 | few | TRBV6-4
TGTGCCAGCAGGTACGGAACCACAGGGAGTGTCGGTTCACCCCTCCACTTT | CASRYGTTGSVGSPLHF | . | TRBJ1-6 | . | TRBV27
TGTGCCAGCAGCGCGACAGGGTTAGCTGAAGCTTTCTTT | CASSATGLAEAFF | TRBD1 | TRBJ1-1 | . | TRBV9
TGCGCCAGCAGCCGCCTACTAGCGGGGGCCTCCTACGAGCAGTACTTC | CASSRLLAGASYEQYF | TRBD2 | TRBJ2-7 | . | TRBV4-1
TGCGCCAGCAGTGCCACAGAACCCATAAAGACCGCAACTAATGAAAAACTGTTTTTT | CASSATEPIKTATNEKLFF | . | TRBJ1-4 | . | TRBV10-1
TGTGCCAGCAGCCAAGATGACCGCTCAGGGTCCAAAAACATTCAGTACTTC | CASSQDDRSGSKNIQYF | . | TRBJ2-4 | . | TRBV14
TGTGCCAGCAGCTTGGGAATAGCGAGTACAGATACGCAGTATTTT | CASSLGIASTDTQYF | . | TRBJ2-3 | few | TRBV5-4
TGTGCCATCAGTGACTCAGGGGGCAATCAGCCCCAGCATTTT | CAISDSGGNQPQHF | . | TRBJ1-5 | . | TRBV10-3
TGTGCCACCAGCAGAGTTACAAGAGGGAACACTGAAGCTTTCTTT | CATSRVTRGNTEAFF | . | TRBJ1-1 | . | TRBV15
TGTGCCAGTAGTCAGACCGGACAGGGTCATAATTCACCCCTCCACTTT | CASSQTGQGHNSPLHF | TRBD1 | TRBJ1-6 | . | TRBV19
TGTGCCAGCAGCCAACCAGACAGGTACTCTGGAAACACCATATATTTT | CASSQPDRYSGNTIYF | . | TRBJ1-3 | . | TRBV3-1/TRBV3-2
TGTGCCAGCAGCGACAGGGCGAATCAGCCCCAGCATTTT | CASSDRANQPQHF | TRBD1 | TRBJ1-5 | . | TRBV6-2/TRBV6-3
TGTGCCAGCACCCGGGACAGGCCCACGTTCGGGGGAAACACTGAAGCTTTCTTT | CASTRDRPTFGGNTEAFF | TRBD1 | TRBJ1-1 | . | TRBV28
TGTGCCAGCAGATGGACATTGGGGGGTGAAAAACTGTTTTTT | CASRWTLGGEKLFF | . | TRBJ1-4 | . | TRBV2